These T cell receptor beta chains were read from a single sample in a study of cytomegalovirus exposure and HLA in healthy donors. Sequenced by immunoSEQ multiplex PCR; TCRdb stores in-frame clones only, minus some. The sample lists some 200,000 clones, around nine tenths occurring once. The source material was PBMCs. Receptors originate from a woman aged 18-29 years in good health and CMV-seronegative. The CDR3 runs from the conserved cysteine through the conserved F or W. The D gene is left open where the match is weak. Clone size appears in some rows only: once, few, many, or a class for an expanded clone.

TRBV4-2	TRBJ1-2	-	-	TGTGCCAGCAGCCAAGATACCGGGGACTATGGCTACACCTTC	CASSQDTGDYGYTF
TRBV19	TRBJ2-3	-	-	TGTGCCAGTACGGGTGTAGGCACAGATACGCAGTATTTT	CASTGVGTDTQYF
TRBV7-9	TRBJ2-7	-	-	TGTGCCAGCAGCCAGTTATACGAGCAGTACTTC	CASSQLYEQYF
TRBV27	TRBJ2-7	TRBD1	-	TGTGCCAGCCGCCGGTGGGGACAGGGGAGTCGAGGGGGGAGTGGCGAGCAGTACTTC	CASRRWGQGSRGGSGEQYF
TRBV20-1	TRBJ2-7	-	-	TGCAGTGCTAGTAATTCCTACGAGCAGTACTTC	CSASNSYEQYF
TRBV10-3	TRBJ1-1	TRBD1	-	TGTGCCATCAGCGCTGACATCGGGACAGTGAACACTGAAGCTTTCTTT	CAISADIGTVNTEAFF
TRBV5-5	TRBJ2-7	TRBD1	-	TGTGCCAGCAGCTTGGAGCCAACAGGGGGTATCAACGAGCAGTACTTC	CASSLEPTGGINEQYF
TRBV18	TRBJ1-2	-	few	TGTGCCAGCTGGGGCAAGGCCTATGGCTACACCTTC	CASWGKAYGYTF
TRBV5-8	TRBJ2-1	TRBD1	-	TGTGCCAGCAGCTTGGAAACAGGGGGGTACAATGAGCAGTTCTTC	CASSLETGGYNEQFF
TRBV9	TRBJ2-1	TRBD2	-	TGTGCCAGCAGCACAAGGATGGGCGGGAGCTACAATGAGCAGTTCTTC	CASSTRMGGSYNEQFF
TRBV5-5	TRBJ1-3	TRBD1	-	TGTGCCAGCAGCTTTTACCCCAGGGGGCTTTCTGGAAACACCATATATTTT	CASSFYPRGLSGNTIYF
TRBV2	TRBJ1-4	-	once	TGTGCCAGCAGTGATGTAGGGGCCGCTACGATATCTAATGAAAAACTGTTTTTT	CASSDVGAATISNEKLFF
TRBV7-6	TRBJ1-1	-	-	TGTGCCAGCAGCTTCAACCCGGACAGATTGAACACTGAAGCTTTCTTT	CASSFNPDRLNTEAFF
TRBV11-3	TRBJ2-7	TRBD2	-	TGTGCCAGCAGCTTAGTCCTAGCGGGAGCGAACGAGCAGTACTTC	CASSLVLAGANEQYF
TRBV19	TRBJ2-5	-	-	TGTGCCAGTAGTATTGGAGGCGGGACCCAAGAGACCCAGTACTTC	CASSIGGGTQETQYF
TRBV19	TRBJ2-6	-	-	TGTGCCAGTAGTATGGATCGGGTCTCCAACCTGAGGGCCAACGTCCTGACTTTC	CASSMDRVSNLRANVLTF
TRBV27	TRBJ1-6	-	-	TGTGCCAGCAGTTTATCGAATGGGGTGGGGAGTTCACCCCTCCACTTT	CASSLSNGVGSSPLHF
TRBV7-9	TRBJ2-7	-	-	TGTGCCAGCAGCGATGCCACAGGGTTCTACGAGCAGTACTTC	CASSDATGFYEQYF
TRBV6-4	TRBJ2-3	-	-	TGTGCCAGCAGCCCGGGAGAGACAGATACGCAGTATTTT	CASSPGETDTQYF
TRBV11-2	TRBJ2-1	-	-	TGTGCCAGCAGCTTAATTAGGAGCGGGCGATCCTCCTACAATGAGCAGTTCTTC	CASSLIRSGRSSYNEQFF
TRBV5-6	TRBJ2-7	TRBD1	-	TGTGCCACCACCCTCCTAGGGGATCCAGGGGGCACGTACGAGCAGTACTTC	CATTLLGDPGGTYEQYF
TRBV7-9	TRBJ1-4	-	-	TGTGCCAGCAGCCCCCCTCTCGGGGAAAAACTGTTTTTT	CASSPPLGEKLFF
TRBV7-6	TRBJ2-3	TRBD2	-	TGTGCCAGCAGCTTAGGGGCAGTAGCGGGAGGCGCCAATACGCAGTATTTT	CASSLGAVAGGANTQYF
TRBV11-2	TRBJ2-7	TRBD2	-	TGTGCCAGCAGCTTAGCGGGAGGGTCCCGAACCTACGAGCAGTACTTC	CASSLAGGSRTYEQYF
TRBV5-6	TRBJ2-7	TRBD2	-	TGTGCCAGCAGCCGTTGGCATCTCCGGCTAGCGGGATACGAGCAGTACTTC	CASSRWHLRLAGYEQYF
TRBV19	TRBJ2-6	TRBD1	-	TGTGCCAGTAGTCACAGGGGGCGCAATTCTGGGGCCAACGTCCTGACTTTC	CASSHRGRNSGANVLTF
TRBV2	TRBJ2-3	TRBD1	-	TGTGCCAGCAGTTCCGGGACAGGGGGAGATACGCAGTATTTT	CASSSGTGGDTQYF
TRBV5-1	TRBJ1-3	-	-	TGCGCCAGCAGCTTGGATAGGGGCCGCGGAAACACCATATATTTT	CASSLDRGRGNTIYF
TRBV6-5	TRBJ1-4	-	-	TGTGCCAGCAGCGAAACAGGGTTGCGTAATGAAAAACTGTTTTTT	CASSETGLRNEKLFF
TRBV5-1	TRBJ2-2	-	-	TGCGCCAGCAGCTTGTCCCCATATAAGCCTAAGTCCGGGGAGCTGTTTTTT	CASSLSPYKPKSGELFF
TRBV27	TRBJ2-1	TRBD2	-	TGTGCCAGCAGTTTAGTCAGACTAGCGGGAAAAGCCAATGAGCAGTTCTTC	CASSLVRLAGKANEQFF
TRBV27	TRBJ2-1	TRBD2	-	TGTGCCAGCAGTTTTGGCGGGAGGACCTACAATGAGCAGTTCTTC	CASSFGGRTYNEQFF
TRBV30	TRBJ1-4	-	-	TGTGCCTGGGGGGAGCTAAATGAAAAACTGTTTTTT	CAWGELNEKLFF
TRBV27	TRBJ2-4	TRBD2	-	TGTGCCACCGGACTAGCGGGCAATCTAGCCAAAAACATTCAGTACTTC	CATGLAGNLAKNIQYF
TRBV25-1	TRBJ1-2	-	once	TGTGCCAGCAGTGAGAGGTCCCTGGGCTATGGCTACACCTTC	CASSERSLGYGYTF
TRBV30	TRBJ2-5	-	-	TGTGCCTGGAAACAGTACCAAGAGACCCAGTACTTC	CAWKQYQETQYF
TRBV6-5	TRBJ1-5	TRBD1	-	TGTGCCAGCAGGGGTGGGACAGTAAATCAGCCCCAGCATTTT	CASRGGTVNQPQHF
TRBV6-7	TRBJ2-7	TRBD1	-	TGTGCCAGCAGTTACTTTGGCGAGGGGGCGTACGAGCAGTACTTC	CASSYFGEGAYEQYF
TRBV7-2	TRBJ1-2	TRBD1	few	TGTGCCAGCAGCGCCGGACAGGGACTCGGCTACACCTTC	CASSAGQGLGYTF
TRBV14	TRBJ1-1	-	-	TGTGCCAGCAGCCAAGATCAACGGGGCCTATCGGGAGGGACTGAAGCTTTCTTT	CASSQDQRGLSGGTEAFF
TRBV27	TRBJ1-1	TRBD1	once	TGTGCCAGCACGCAGGGGGTATTCCACACTGAAGCTTTCTTT	CASTQGVFHTEAFF
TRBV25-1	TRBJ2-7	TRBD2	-	TGTGCCAGCAGTGAAAAGTTAGCGGGAACGACCTACGAGCAGTACTTC	CASSEKLAGTTYEQYF
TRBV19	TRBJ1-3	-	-	TGTGCCAGTAGTCTCGACAGAGAGGCTGGAAACACCATATATTTT	CASSLDREAGNTIYF
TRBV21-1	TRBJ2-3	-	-	TGTGCCAGCGACCGAAACGGGAGGGGGAGCACAGATACGCAGTATTTT	CASDRNGRGSTDTQYF
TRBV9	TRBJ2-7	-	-	TGTGCCAGCAGCGAACAGGACGGGGGTTACGAGCAGTACTTC	CASSEQDGGYEQYF
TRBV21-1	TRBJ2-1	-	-	TGTGCCAGCAGCAACGGGACTAGCGATCGGAATGAGCAGTTCTTC	CASSNGTSDRNEQFF
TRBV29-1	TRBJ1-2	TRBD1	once	TGCAGCACAACAGAGGAGAGGGACAGGGCGGCGGGTGGCTACACCTTC	CSTTEERDRAAGGYTF
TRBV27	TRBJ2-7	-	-	TGTGCCAGCAGGCTGACGGGCTCCTACGAGCAGTACTTC	CASRLTGSYEQYF
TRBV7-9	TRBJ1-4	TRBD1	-	TGTGCCAGCAGCTCCAGACAGGGGGTCGATGAAAAACTGTTTTTT	CASSSRQGVDEKLFF
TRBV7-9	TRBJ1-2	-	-	TGTGCCAGCAGCTTAGCGATGACAGCCTATGGCTACACCTTC	CASSLAMTAYGYTF
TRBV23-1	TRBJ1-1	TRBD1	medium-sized	TGCGCCAGCAGTCAATCAGGCAGGGGGCTTCATTATGAAGCTTTCTTT	CASSQSGRGLHYEAFF
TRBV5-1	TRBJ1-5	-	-	TGCGCCAGCAGCTTGACTAGGCGGAGCCCTCAGCCCCAGCATTTT	CASSLTRRSPQPQHF
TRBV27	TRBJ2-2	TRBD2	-	TGTGCCAGCAGTTTCGGCGGGAGAGTTACAGGGGAGCTGTTTTTT	CASSFGGRVTGELFF
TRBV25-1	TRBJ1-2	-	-	TGTGCCAGCAGTCTCGGAGACTATGGCTACACCTTC	CASSLGDYGYTF
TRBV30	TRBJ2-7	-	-	TGTGCCTGGAGCTCCCCCGGGTGGGGCAACGAGCAGTACTTC	CAWSSPGWGNEQYF